This T cell receptor (beta chain) was profiled in a study of blood T cell repertoires in COVID-19 (TCRdb year 2020). For context, the study as a whole: Collaborator samples came from the United States, Italy and Spain and covered acute and convalescent phases of COVID-19. The repertoires were released in a freely available public database intended as a resource for research on the immune response to SARS-CoV-2. Where available, HLA class I and class II types were taken from metadata supplied by the sample provider and were not determined by assay-based typing. The dataset comprised deeply sampled blood TCRbeta repertoires from subjects exposed to, actively infected with, or recovered from COVID-19. The samples were drawn from the first 160 participants of the ongoing ImmuneRACE study and from 1,254 subjects provided by 6 global collaborators. The prospective study material was composed of cDNA or gDNA derived from T cells, B-cell-depleted T cells, or PBMCs. Sample metadata almost always included a de-identified subject ID, COVID-19 status, age in years and sex. Findings and caveats that apply to the study as a whole: Clinical and demographic metadata were provided uncurated, with the amount varying by source and participant.

Trimming removed 2 bases from V and 5 bases from J; the gene matches leave 11 bases unexplained. The CDR3 covers 17 residues, taking in both the cysteine and the phenylalanine. The read is trimmed to its CDR3 DNA, 51 bases read in frame from base 1. According to the germline V gene, CDR1 reads KGHDR and CDR2 reads SFDVKD. This clone was counted once. The antigen this receptor binds is unknown. No per-base quality is available; no much larger clone lies one base away. At one collaborating source in Seattle, patients were enrolled during active infection and were followed longitudinally through the course of disease. Whole blood was collected in K2EDTA tubes by collaborating institutions according to the institutions' own protocols. For TCRbeta analysis, collaborator samples were shipped as frozen whole blood, as isolated PBMCs, or as DNA extracted from either sample type. TCRbeta CDR3 regions were amplified from genomic DNA using the immunoSEQ Assay, a bias-controlled multiplex PCR. On the authors' methods: Within the assay, amplification of reference gene primers was used to estimate how many nucleated cells each sample contained. Sequence reads were collapsed and filtered to measure the absolute abundance of every unique TCRbeta CDR3 rearrangement. For each sample, productive Simpson clonality was calculated as the square root of Simpson's diversity index over productive rearrangements. Drawn from immuneACCESS, this table holds only the in-frame rearrangements with V and J called that TCRdb kept. Clones are partly lost; checked studies trace under half to an unresolved V gene and leave the rest unexplained. D and trimming were read from the DNA, whereas the V and J calls and clone size are those reported in that table. The sample yields a few hundred thousand clones; 82% were counted once. Approximately 5.2% of the sample goes to the ten largest clones.

Recombination linked TRBV24-1 to TRBJ2-1; TRBD1 matches 7 bases in the middle. Sequenced: peripheral blood. The TCR was taken from a woman between 65 and 79 years old with COVID-19, enrolled during active disease. This receptor has the CDR3 CATSDSGTEGVHNEQFF. DNA sequence: TGTGCCACCAGTGATTCCGGGACAGAAGGGGTCCACAATGAGCAGTTCTTC.